Listed below are T cell receptor beta chains from one sample, sequenced in a study of long-term antiretroviral therapy in people with HIV. Profiled with immunoSEQ multiplex PCR; TCRdb holds only in-frame clones, not every one. The sample shows about 20,000 clones, roughly 80% of them seen only once. Material: unsorted PBMCs, obtained 2.9 years after starting antiretroviral therapy. These receptors were taken from a woman aged 25 to 39 with HIV. CDR3s include the opening cysteine and the closing phenylalanine or tryptophan. D genes are given only for firm matches. Not all rows give a size; the values are once, few, many and, for expanded clones, a class.

J gene: TRBJ2-2
V gene: TRBV5-1
clone size: -
D gene: -
CDR3 DNA: TGCGCCAGCAGCTTGGACGAAGGGAACACCGGGGAGCTGTTTTTT
CDR3 protein: CASSLDEGNTGELFF

J gene: TRBJ2-7
V gene: TRBV19
clone size: -
D gene: TRBD2
CDR3 DNA: TGTGCCAGTAGTACCCCGGGGGGATACGAGCAGTACTTC
CDR3 protein: CASSTPGGYEQYF

J gene: TRBJ1-1
V gene: TRBV4-1
clone size: -
D gene: TRBD1
CDR3 DNA: TGCGCCAGCAGCCTTGAGGGACAGGGGGCGGATAAGGCTTTCTTT
CDR3 protein: CASSLEGQGADKAFF

J gene: TRBJ1-6
V gene: TRBV2
clone size: -
D gene: -
CDR3 DNA: TGTGCCAGCAGTGAGCCGTTGGACGGTAATTCACCCCTCCACTTT
CDR3 protein: CASSEPLDGNSPLHF

J gene: TRBJ1-1
V gene: TRBV9
clone size: -
D gene: -
CDR3 DNA: TGTGCCAGCAGCGGAGGGGGGCGCAATTGGAACACTGAAGCTTTCTTT
CDR3 protein: CASSGGGRNWNTEAFF

J gene: TRBJ1-2
V gene: TRBV6-1
clone size: -
D gene: TRBD1
CDR3 DNA: TGTGCCAGCAGTCAAATTCCGGGACAGGGTTATGGCTACACCTTC
CDR3 protein: CASSQIPGQGYGYTF

J gene: TRBJ1-6
V gene: TRBV6-1
clone size: -
D gene: -
CDR3 DNA: TGTGCCAGCGCACGGGAGGTTAATTCACCCCTCCACTTT
CDR3 protein: CASAREVNSPLHF

J gene: TRBJ2-5
V gene: TRBV6-1
clone size: -
D gene: TRBD2
CDR3 DNA: TGTGCCAGCAGCGGACTAGTTGAGACCCAGTACTTC
CDR3 protein: CASSGLVETQYF

J gene: TRBJ1-2
V gene: TRBV2
clone size: once
D gene: TRBD1
CDR3 DNA: TGTGCCAGCAGTGAGGACAGGGGGAACTATGGCTACACCTTC
CDR3 protein: CASSEDRGNYGYTF

J gene: TRBJ2-7
V gene: TRBV5-8
clone size: few
D gene: -
CDR3 DNA: TGTGCCAGCAGCCGACACCCAGGGAGCTCCTACGAGCAGTACTTC
CDR3 protein: CASSRHPGSSYEQYF

J gene: TRBJ2-2
V gene: TRBV27
clone size: few
D gene: TRBD1
CDR3 DNA: TGTGCCAGCAGTCCGACAGGGGTGATCACCGGGGAGCTGTTTTTT
CDR3 protein: CASSPTGVITGELFF

J gene: TRBJ2-7
V gene: TRBV19
clone size: -
D gene: -
CDR3 DNA: TGTGCCAGTACCACCTACGAGCAGTACTTC
CDR3 protein: CASTTYEQYF

J gene: TRBJ2-2
V gene: TRBV4-1
clone size: -
D gene: -
CDR3 DNA: TGCGCCAGCAGCCAAAACACCTACACCGGGGAGCTGTTTTTT
CDR3 protein: CASSQNTYTGELFF

J gene: TRBJ1-6
V gene: TRBV7-8
clone size: few
D gene: TRBD1
CDR3 DNA: TGTGCCAGCAGCTTAACAGGGGGCCAGTCCTATAATTCACCCCTCCACTTT
CDR3 protein: CASSLTGGQSYNSPLHF

J gene: TRBJ1-2
V gene: TRBV5-1
clone size: few
D gene: -
CDR3 DNA: TGCGCCAGCAGCTTCCACAGGGAGGGAGGCGGGGGCTACACCTTC
CDR3 protein: CASSFHREGGGGYTF

J gene: TRBJ1-5
V gene: TRBV27
clone size: -
D gene: -
CDR3 DNA: TGTGCCAGCAGCTCCGGGACTTTTAGCAATCAGCCCCAGCATTTT
CDR3 protein: CASSSGTFSNQPQHF

J gene: TRBJ2-5
V gene: TRBV4-1
clone size: few
D gene: -
CDR3 DNA: TGCGCCAGCAGCCAAGATGGCCGGGAACAAGAGACCCAGTACTTC
CDR3 protein: CASSQDGREQETQYF

J gene: TRBJ1-6
V gene: TRBV5-1
clone size: -
D gene: TRBD1
CDR3 DNA: TGCGCCAGCAGCTTGGCCCCGACAGGGATGGGCTCCTATAATTCACCCCTCCACTTT
CDR3 protein: CASSLAPTGMGSYNSPLHF

J gene: TRBJ1-4
V gene: TRBV5-1
clone size: -
D gene: -
CDR3 DNA: TGCGCCAGCAGCTTGGGCAGCAATGAAAAACTGTTTTTT
CDR3 protein: CASSLGSNEKLFF

J gene: TRBJ2-7
V gene: TRBV19
clone size: -
D gene: -
CDR3 DNA: TGTGCCAGTAGTATTTGGGGGACCCAAAGCTCCTACGAGCAGTACTTC
CDR3 protein: CASSIWGTQSSYEQYF

J gene: TRBJ2-3
V gene: TRBV27
clone size: -
D gene: TRBD2
CDR3 DNA: TGTGCCAGCAGTCCCCTAGCGGGGGAAATGGCAGATACGCAGTATTTT
CDR3 protein: CASSPLAGEMADTQYF

J gene: TRBJ1-1
V gene: TRBV9
clone size: -
D gene: -
CDR3 DNA: TGTGCCAGCAGCCCCCGGGAGGGGGTAGGCGCTGAAGCTTTCTTT
CDR3 protein: CASSPREGVGAEAFF

J gene: TRBJ1-2
V gene: TRBV6-6
clone size: -
D gene: TRBD1
CDR3 DNA: TGTGCCAGCAGTCGACAGGGAGCTAACTATGGCTACACCTTC
CDR3 protein: CASSRQGANYGYTF